Listed below are T cell receptor beta chains from one sample, sequenced in a study of breast tumors, draining lymph nodes, adjacent tissues. In TCRdb, the multiplex PCR reads were re-called with MiXCR into one record per CDR3 protein. The sample includes about 200,000 distinct CDR3 sequences, around 33% of them seen just once. The sample taken for sequencing was axillary lymph node tissue. All receptors come from a female donor with breast cancer. Some clones in this sample may be carry-over from other donors' samples. CDR3s include the opening cysteine and the closing phenylalanine or tryptophan. D genes are given only for firm matches. A clone size is listed for some rows: how often the clone was seen (once, few, many), or a class if it is expanded.

-,TRBJ1-5,TRBV5-1,-,TGCGCCAGCAGCTTGGATGGCAGGGTGGATGGTCAGCCCCAGCATTTT,CASSLDGRVDGQPQHF
-,TRBJ2-5,TRBV11-2,TRBD2,TGTGCCAGCAGCTTAGCATGGGGTGGGACTAGCGGCCAAGAGACCCAGTACTTC,CASSLAWGGTSGQETQYF
many,TRBJ2-5,TRBV7-6,TRBD2,TGTGCCAGCAGCTTAGAGAGTAGCGGGATATCCCAGTACTTC,CASSLESSGISQYF
-,TRBJ1-6,TRBV5-1,-,TGCGCCAGCAGCTTGGGGGCTCCACTGTCACCCCTCCACTTT,CASSLGAPLSPLHF
many,TRBJ2-3,TRBV7-8,-,TGTGCCAGCAGTTACTATGGGGGGTTGGGAGATACGCAGTATTTT,CASSYYGGLGDTQYF
many,TRBJ2-7,TRBV3-1,-,TGTGCCAGCAGCCCCGTAAGGTTGGGCGAGCAGTACTTC,CASSPVRLGEQYF
many,TRBJ2-3,TRBV6-1,-,TGTGCCAGCAGTGTGTCCCGACAATCACGGACAGATACGCAGTATTTT,CASSVSRQSRTDTQYF
many,TRBJ2-7,TRBV16,-,TGTGCCAGCAGCCAATATAACGAGCAGTACTTC,CASSQYNEQYF
many,TRBJ2-3,TRBV9,-,TGTGCCAGCAGCGGACTATATCTCCCAGATACGCAGTATTTT,CASSGLYLPDTQYF
-,TRBJ2-3,TRBV30,-,TGTGCCTGGGCTCCTACCGGGACTAGCACAGATACGCAGTATTTT,CAWAPTGTSTDTQYF
few,TRBJ2-3,TRBV20-1,-,TGCAGTGCTAGCTTCAGGGTCTCCTACAATGAGCAGTATTTT,CSASFRVSYNEQYF
-,TRBJ2-5,TRBV7-3,-,TGTGCCAGCAGCTTAGGGTCGTCGGAATTGGAGACCCAGTACTTC,CASSLGSSELETQYF
many,TRBJ2-1,TRBV19,TRBD2,TGTGCCACTAAGCAGACTAGCGGGAGAAATGAGCAGTTCTTC,CATKQTSGRNEQFF